This is a list of T cell receptor beta chains from one sample in a study of blood T cells in healthy people across ages. TCRdb itself ran the 5' RACE reads through MiXCR, one entry per CDR3 protein. Here the sample spans 600,000 to 850,000 distinct CDR3 sequences, approximately 25% being singletons. These data were also filed under a second study, of T cells of mothers and their children.

The source material was blood. Receptor source: a boy aged 5-17 years in good health. The CDR3 runs from the conserved cysteine through the conserved F or W. A D gene is named only where the DNA matches it firmly. Where a row states a size, it is once, few, many or the class of an expanded clone; other rows omit it.

D	size	V	J	DNA	CDR3
NA	once	TRBV12-3/TRBV12-4	TRBJ2-2	TGTGCCAGCAGCGGAACTAGACTGGCCGGGGAGCTGTTTTTT	CASSGTRLAGELFF
NA	NA	TRBV20-1	TRBJ2-1	TGCAGTGCTAGAGCCGGGGAATCATGGAATGAGCAGTTCTTC	CSARAGESWNEQFF
TRBD1	NA	TRBV13	TRBJ2-5	TGTGCCAGCAGCCCAAGGACAGGGGGCCGCAGGGAGACCCAGTACTTC	CASSPRTGGRRETQYF
NA	NA	TRBV6-5	TRBJ2-7	TGTGCCAGCAGTTACTCGGAGGGAGAGACCTACGAGCAGTACTTC	CASSYSEGETYEQYF
TRBD2	few	TRBV5-1	TRBJ2-1	TGCGCCAGCAGCCGGACTAGCGGGGGGGCAACGGGCGATGAGCAGTTCTTC	CASSRTSGGATGDEQFF
TRBD2	NA	TRBV3-1	TRBJ2-7	TGTGCCAGCAGCCGCGGACTAGCGGGAGGTCTGAGCCCCTACGAGCAGTACTTC	CASSRGLAGGLSPYEQYF
TRBD2	NA	TRBV20-1	TRBJ2-5	TGCAGTGCTGGATCGGGACTAGCGGGAGTCGAAGGAGAGACCCAGTACTTC	CSAGSGLAGVEGETQYF
NA	NA	TRBV7-9	TRBJ1-1	TGTGCCAGCAGCTTAGAAGGGGTACCCATCGGCGGTGAAGCTTTCTTT	CASSLEGVPIGGEAFF
NA	once	TRBV6-5	TRBJ2-1	TGTGCCAGCAGAGAGGGACGGAACAATGAGCAGTTCTTC	CASREGRNNEQFF
NA	NA	TRBV6-2/TRBV6-3	TRBJ2-5	TGTGCCAGCAGTACTCGAAGGGGGAAGACCCAGTACTTC	CASSTRRGKTQYF
TRBD2	once	TRBV10-3	TRBJ2-5	TGTGCCATCAGCGGGCGGGAGAGCCGGTTGGAGACCCAGTACTTC	CAISGRESRLETQYF
NA	NA	TRBV7-8	TRBJ2-5	TGTGCCAGCAGCTCACCTTCTCGGGGGCGCGGGGAGACCCAGTACTTC	CASSSPSRGRGETQYF
TRBD2	few	TRBV5-5	TRBJ2-4	TGTGCCAGCAGCAATCTAGCGGGGATCGACATTCAGTACTTC	CASSNLAGIDIQYF
NA	NA	TRBV3-1	TRBJ2-4	TGTGCCAGCAGCCACGGTGGGACCAAAAACATTCAGTACTTC	CASSHGGTKNIQYF
NA	NA	TRBV20-1	TRBJ2-5	TGCAGTGCTAGTGCAGAGGAGACCCAGTACTTC	CSASAEETQYF
TRBD2	NA	TRBV3-1	TRBJ2-5	TGTGCCAGCAGCCAAGTTGATAGCGGGAGGTCCGGAGGGCCACCGGAGTGGTACTTC	CASSQVDSGRSGGPPEWYF
NA	few	TRBV28	TRBJ2-7	TGTGCTACTTTGCTGTCCTACGAGCAGTACTTC	CATLLSYEQYF
TRBD1	few	TRBV27	TRBJ1-2	TGTGCCAGCAGTGGGACAGGGAGGTATGGCTACACCTTC	CASSGTGRYGYTF
TRBD1	NA	TRBV11-2	TRBJ1-6	TGTGCCAGCAGCTTAGAGGGACAGAATAATTCACCCCTCCACTTT	CASSLEGQNNSPLHF
NA	NA	TRBV12-3/TRBV12-4	TRBJ2-3	TGTGCCAGTTACCCGTCAGGTGGGAGTCCAGATACGCAGTATTTT	CASYPSGGSPDTQYF
TRBD2	NA	TRBV5-1	TRBJ2-3	TGCGCCAGCAGCTTCGTACTAGCGGTAACCACAGATACGCAGTATTTT	CASSFVLAVTTDTQYF
TRBD1	few	TRBV27	TRBJ1-6	TGTGCCAGCAGTCTCCGACAGGGTAGGAATAATTCACCCCTCCACTTT	CASSLRQGRNNSPLHF
NA	few	TRBV7-6	TRBJ2-7	TGTGCCAGCAGCTTAGAGGCGGCAGGGTCCTACTACGAGCAGTACTTC	CASSLEAAGSYYEQYF
TRBD2	NA	TRBV10-2	TRBJ2-7	TGCGCCAGCAGCGAATTAGGGAGGGAGCGGTACTTC	CASSELGRERYF
NA	NA	TRBV27	TRBJ1-5	TGTGCCAGCAGCCCAAATGGGGGGGGCGATTATTTGCAGCCCCAGCATTTT	CASSPNGGGDYLQPQHF
NA	few	TRBV7-2	TRBJ2-1	TGTGCCAGCAGCTTACTCAGGGTGCGGCGCAATGAGCAGTTCTTC	CASSLLRVRRNEQFF
NA	NA	TRBV7-9	TRBJ1-1	TGTGCCAGCAGCTTAGATATGGCGACTGAAGCTTTCTTT	CASSLDMATEAFF
TRBD1	NA	TRBV7-2	TRBJ2-1	TGTGCCAGCAGCACGGGACAGGGGATCTACAATGAGCAGTTCTTC	CASSTGQGIYNEQFF
NA	NA	TRBV29-1	TRBJ2-5	TGCAGCGATGGGGGGCAGGAGACCCAGTACTTC	CSDGGQETQYF
NA	NA	TRBV2	TRBJ2-3	TGTGCCAGCATCGCAGGCGGGGATACGCAGTATTTT	CASIAGGDTQYF
NA	NA	TRBV6-6	TRBJ1-2	TGTGCCAGCAGTTTACTCGGTCCCGGGGACGGGGTTGGCTACACCTTC	CASSLLGPGDGVGYTF
TRBD2	NA	TRBV4-2	TRBJ2-7	TGTGCCAGCAGCCAAGATCGGGGCGGGGGGTCTTACGAGCAGTACTTC	CASSQDRGGGSYEQYF
NA	NA	TRBV29-1	TRBJ1-2	TGCAGCGTTGAAGATCTATATGGGGTTCCTGGCTACACCTTC	CSVEDLYGVPGYTF
NA	NA	TRBV12-3/TRBV12-4	TRBJ1-2	TGTGCCAGCAGTTTGGGGGAGGGCGGCTACACCTTC	CASSLGEGGYTF
NA	few	TRBV29-1	TRBJ2-5	TGCAGCGTAGGAGGGGGCCGGGCAGAGACCCAGTACTTC	CSVGGGRAETQYF
NA	NA	TRBV4-1	TRBJ2-1	TGCGCCAGCGCCGGGACGGAGGACAATGAGCAGTTCTTC	CASAGTEDNEQFF
NA	few	TRBV7-6	TRBJ2-5	TGTGCCAGCAGCTTATTTGGGGGGGCAGGGGAGCAGTACTTC	CASSLFGGAGEQYF
NA	once	TRBV6-6	TRBJ2-7	TGTGCCGGCAGTTATAGAGACGAGCAGTACTTC	CAGSYRDEQYF
NA	few	TRBV6-5	TRBJ2-5	TGTGCCAGCAGTTTCTCTTATTGGCAACAAGAGACCCAGTACTTC	CASSFSYWQQETQYF
NA	NA	TRBV6-6	TRBJ1-1	TGTGCCAGCATTCGGGACGTCGGTGAAGCTTTCTTT	CASIRDVGEAFF
NA	once	TRBV27	TRBJ2-2	TGTGCCAGCAGTCCTTGGGGGACCGGGGAGCTGTTTTTT	CASSPWGTGELFF
NA	NA	TRBV7-9	TRBJ2-5	TGTGCCAGCAGCTCCCTGGCGGGTGCACTTGAACCCCTCTTC	CASSSLAGALEPLF
NA	NA	TRBV15	TRBJ2-1	TGTGCCACCAGCTCGAGGTTTGGGGATGAGCAGTTCTTC	CATSSRFGDEQFF
NA	NA	TRBV7-2	TRBJ1-1	TGTGCCAGCAGCTTAGCGCTAAGCACGTTCACTGAAGCTTTCTTT	CASSLALSTFTEAFF
NA	NA	TRBV7-2	TRBJ2-7	TGTGCCAGCAGCTTAGGGGCCCCGGGCGGGATGGACGAGCAGTACTTC	CASSLGAPGGMDEQYF
NA	once	TRBV6-2/TRBV6-3	TRBJ2-7	TGTGCCAGCAGTTACCAGATAACGACAGGATCCTACGAGCAGTACTTC	CASSYQITTGSYEQYF
NA	NA	TRBV4-2	TRBJ1-4	TGTGCCAGCAGAAGGGTCGCAACTGATGAAAAACTGTTTTTT	CASRRVATDEKLFF
NA	NA	TRBV11-2	TRBJ2-5	TGTGCCAGCAGCTTAGGGGGTAGCATGGAGACCCAGTACTTC	CASSLGGSMETQYF
NA	few	TRBV24-1	TRBJ2-3	TGTGCCACCAGTGATTTTACAGATACGCAGTATTTT	CATSDFTDTQYF
TRBD2	few	TRBV10-3	TRBJ2-7	TGTGCCATCAGTGAGTCTAACGGACTAGCAGAAGGGGACGAGCAGTACTTC	CAISESNGLAEGDEQYF
TRBD1	NA	TRBV20-1	TRBJ1-1	TGCAGTGCGCGAACCCCGGGACAGAAGAACACTGAAGCTTTCTTT	CSARTPGQKNTEAFF
NA	NA	TRBV28	TRBJ2-2	TGTGCCAGCAGGCTCGGTGAGGCCGGGGAGCTGTTTTTT	CASRLGEAGELFF
TRBD1	few	TRBV15	TRBJ2-7	TGTGCCACCAGCGTGGACAGGGCCTCCTACGAGCAGTACTTC	CATSVDRASYEQYF
NA	NA	TRBV20-1	TRBJ2-2	TGCAGTGCCTTAATCACCGGGGAGCTGTTTTTT	CSALITGELFF
NA	many	TRBV7-2	TRBJ1-2	TGTGCCAGCAGCTTAGAAGGGGCGGGTGGCTACACCTTC	CASSLEGAGGYTF